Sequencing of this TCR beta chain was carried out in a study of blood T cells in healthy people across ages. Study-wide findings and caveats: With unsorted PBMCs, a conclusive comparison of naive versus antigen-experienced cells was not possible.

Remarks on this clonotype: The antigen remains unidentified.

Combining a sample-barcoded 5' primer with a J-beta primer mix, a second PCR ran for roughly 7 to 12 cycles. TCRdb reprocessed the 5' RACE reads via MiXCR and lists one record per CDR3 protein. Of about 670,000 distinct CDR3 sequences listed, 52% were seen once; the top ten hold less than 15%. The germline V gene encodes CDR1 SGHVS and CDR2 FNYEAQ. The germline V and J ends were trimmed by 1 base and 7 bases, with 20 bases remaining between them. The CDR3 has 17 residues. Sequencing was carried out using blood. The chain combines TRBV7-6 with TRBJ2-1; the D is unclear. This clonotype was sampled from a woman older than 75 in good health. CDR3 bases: TGTGCCAGCAGCTTAGAAGCAGGTCCCCAGGCCGGGAATGAGCAGTTCTTC. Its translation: CASSLEAGPQAGNEQFF.